This T cell receptor (beta chain) was sequenced in a study of cytomegalovirus exposure and HLA in healthy donors. The study's findings and limits: In a later analysis, donors in an Asian-associated ancestry cluster reportedly had fewer N-insertions in productive TCRs than the cohort mean.

PCR primers comprised 60 Vbeta and 13 Jbeta primers. Authors' processing steps: A later analysis counted 80 million or so unique TCR beta chains, some 12 million shared. The protocol was immunoSEQ multiplex PCR, while the TCRdb copy is restricted to in-frame clones and leaves out a portion. The V and J calls and clone size were taken over from that table, and D and trimming were inferred from the DNA. The sample shows roughly 130,000 clones, approximately 65% of them seen only once. As regards this clone: Its cognate antigen is unknown.

Sequenced input: PBMCs. The receptor comes from a woman aged 55-75 years in good health and CMV-seronegative.

This CDR3 reads CASSLARQAGVEETQYF. CDR3 nucleotide sequence: TGTGCCAGCAGCTTAGCGCGCCAGGCGGGGGTAGAAGAGACCCAGTACTTC. V is TRBV7-9 and J is TRBJ2-5; 7 bases match TRBD2. V gave up 0 bases and J gave up 3 bases; unmatched junction bases: 10. Germline CDR1 reads SEHNR; CDR2 reads FQNEAQ (reference sequence). This CDR3 comprises 17 residues.